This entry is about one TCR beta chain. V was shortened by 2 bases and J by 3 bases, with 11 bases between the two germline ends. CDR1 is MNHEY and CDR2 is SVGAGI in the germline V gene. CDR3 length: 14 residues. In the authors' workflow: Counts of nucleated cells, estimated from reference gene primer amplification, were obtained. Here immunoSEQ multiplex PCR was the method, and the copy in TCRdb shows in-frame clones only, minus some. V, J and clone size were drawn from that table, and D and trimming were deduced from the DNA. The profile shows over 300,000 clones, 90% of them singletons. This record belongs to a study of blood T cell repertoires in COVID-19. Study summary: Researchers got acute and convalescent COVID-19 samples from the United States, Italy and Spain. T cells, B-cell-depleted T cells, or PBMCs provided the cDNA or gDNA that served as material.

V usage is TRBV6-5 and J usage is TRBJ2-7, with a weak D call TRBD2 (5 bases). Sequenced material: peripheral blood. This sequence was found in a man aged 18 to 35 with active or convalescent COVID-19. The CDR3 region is CASSYAGNLYEQYF. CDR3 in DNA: TGTGCCAGCAGTTACGCCGGGAACCTCTACGAGCAGTACTTC.